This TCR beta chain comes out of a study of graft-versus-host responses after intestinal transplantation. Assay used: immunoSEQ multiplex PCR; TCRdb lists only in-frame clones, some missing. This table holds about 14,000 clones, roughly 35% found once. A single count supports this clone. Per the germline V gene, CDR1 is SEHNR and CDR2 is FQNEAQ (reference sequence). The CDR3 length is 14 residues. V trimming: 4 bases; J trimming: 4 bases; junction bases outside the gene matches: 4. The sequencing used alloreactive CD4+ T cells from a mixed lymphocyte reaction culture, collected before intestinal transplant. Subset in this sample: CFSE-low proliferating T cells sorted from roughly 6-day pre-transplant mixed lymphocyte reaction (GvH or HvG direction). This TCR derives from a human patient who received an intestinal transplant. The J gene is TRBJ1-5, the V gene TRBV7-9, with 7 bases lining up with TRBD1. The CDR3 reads CASSSRDSNQPQHF. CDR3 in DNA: TGTGCCAGCAGCTCCCGGGACAGTAATCAGCCCCAGCATTTT.